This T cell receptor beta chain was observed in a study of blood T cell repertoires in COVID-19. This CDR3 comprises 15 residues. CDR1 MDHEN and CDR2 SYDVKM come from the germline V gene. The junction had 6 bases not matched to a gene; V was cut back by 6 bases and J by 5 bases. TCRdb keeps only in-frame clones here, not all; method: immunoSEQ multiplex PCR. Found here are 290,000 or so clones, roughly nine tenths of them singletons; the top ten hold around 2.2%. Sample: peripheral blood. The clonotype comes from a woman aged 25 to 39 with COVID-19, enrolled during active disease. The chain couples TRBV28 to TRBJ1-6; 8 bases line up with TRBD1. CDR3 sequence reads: CASSPSDRDNSPLHF. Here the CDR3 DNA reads TGTGCCAGCAGCCCCTCGGACAGGGATAATTCACCCCTCCACTTT.